These 27 T cell receptor beta chains were sequenced from one sample in a study of T cell repertoires in cytomegalovirus infection. These receptors' antigens are unknown. TCRdb called the reads again in MiXCR, with one record for every CDR3 protein. The sample shows 900,000 to 950,000 distinct CDR3 sequences, roughly 31% of them seen only once. The source was cultured CD8+ T cells from PBMCs, collected from culture after CMV antigen stimulation. These receptors were collected from a human donor in good health (CMV status not recorded). Some clones in this sample may be carry-over from other donors' samples.

This clonotype occurred a few times. Compared with germline, one end of the junction differs, possibly owing to a read error. The rearrangement links TRBV6-2 or TRBV6-3 to TRBJ1-5, with D tentatively TRBD1 (6 bases). Germline V gene data show CDR1 as MNHEY and CDR2 as SVGEGT. The CDR3 totals 14 residues. CDR3 in DNA: TGTGCCAGCACTTACAGGGAATCAAATCAGCCCCAGCATTTT. This encodes CASTYRESNQPQHF.

J is TRBJ2-3 and V is TRBV10-3, with D possibly TRBD1 on 5 matching bases. V lost 0 bases to trimming and J lost 13 bases, with 17 bases between them. Looked up from germline, CDR1 is ENHRY and CDR2 is SYGVKD. The CDR3 consists of 14 residues. The CDR3, as DNA: TGTGCCATCAGTGAGTCGAAGGGCGACAGCCGTGAGTATTTT. Its translation: CAISESKGDSREYF.

V and J are TRBV10-1 and TRBJ1-1, with a tentative D call TRBD1 (5 bases). CDR3 length equals 12 residues. Germline V lookup: CDR1 WNHNN, CDR2 SYGVQD (reference sequence). Trimming took off 8 bases at V and 4 bases at J, with 11 bases between the two ends. The DNA for the CDR3 is TGCGCCAGCGGGTTCGGGGGCACTGAAGCTTTCTTT. Protein product: CASGFGGTEAFF.

This clonotype has only a few counts. J is TRBJ2-2 and V is TRBV27; 10 bases match TRBD2. The germline V gene has CDR1 MNHEY and CDR2 SMNVEV (reference sequence). This CDR3 is built from 16 residues. V trimming: 3 bases; J trimming: 5 bases; junction bases outside the gene matches: 6. The CDR3 sequence is CASSFLAGVGTGELFF. CDR3 DNA sequence: TGTGCCAGCAGTTTCCTAGCGGGGGTGGGGACCGGGGAGCTGTTTTTT.

Only a few counts were recorded for this clonotype. V gene TRBV4-1 combines with J gene TRBJ1-1, with D unclear. Germline assignment: CDR1 MGHRA and CDR2 YSYEKL. The CDR3 contains 16 residues. Trimming pared 1 base from V and 7 bases from J, leaving 19 bases between. CDR3 sequence reads: CASSQVTDPLKGEAFF. The CDR3 DNA follows: TGCGCCAGCAGCCAAGTGACGGATCCTCTCAAAGGTGAAGCTTTCTTT.

The chain uses TRBV7-9 and TRBJ2-5, with D unclear. Germline V gene sequence: CDR1 SEHNR, CDR2 FQNEAQ (reference sequence). There are 13 residues in the CDR3. V shed 5 bases and J shed 5 bases, with 12 bases lying between them. CDR3 sequence reads: CASSLEERETQYF. The CDR3 DNA is TGTGCCAGCAGCCTCGAGGAAAGGGAGACCCAGTACTTC. The whole variable domain, remainder taken from reference TRBV7-9 and TRBJ2-5, is DTGVSQNPRHKITKRGQNVTFRCDPISEHNRLYWYRQTLGQGPEFLTYFQNEAQLEKSRLLSDRFSAERPKGSFSTLEIQRTEQGDSAMYLCASSLEERETQYFGPGTRLLVL.

This clonotype was seen only a few times. The chain links TRBV13 to TRBJ2-7, with 7 positions matching TRBD1. This CDR3 spans 15 amino acids. The ends lost 5 bases at V and 0 bases at J; junction bases unmatched: 7. Germline V gene lookup returns CDR1 PRHDT and CDR2 FYEKMQ (reference sequence). This chain's CDR3 is CASSKDRDLSYEQYF. DNA for the CDR3: TGTGCCAGCAGCAAAGACAGGGACCTCTCCTACGAGCAGTACTTC. Full variable domain (remainder filled in from reference TRBV13 and TRBJ2-7): AAGVIQSPRHLIKEKRETATLKCYPIPRHDTVYWYQQGPGQDPQFLISFYEKMQSDKGSIPDRFSAQQFSDYHSELNMSSLELGDSALYFCASSKDRDLSYEQYFGPGTRLTVT.

The rearrangement links TRBV4-2 to TRBJ1-1; possibly TRBD1 for D (6 bases). Germline V gives CDR1 LGHNA, CDR2 YNFKEQ. This CDR3 is built from 13 residues. Trimming removed 4 bases at V and 7 bases at J, with 13 bases between. The CDR3 here is CASSPNREREAFF. The CDR3 nucleotides read TGTGCCAGCAGCCCAAACAGGGAACGTGAAGCTTTCTTT.

In this sample, this clonotype turned up once. The junction does not match germline at one end; this may be a read error. The chain links TRBV27 to TRBJ2-5; D is undetermined. The CDR3 runs to 13 residues. Germline assignment: CDR1 MNHEY and CDR2 SMNVEV (reference sequence). CDR3 in DNA: TGTGCCGGCAGTCGGGTGAACCAAGAGACCCAGTACTTC. It codes for CAGSRVNQETQYF.

The gene calls are TRBV7-6 and TRBJ1-2, with D possibly matching TRBD1 (5 bases). In germline, CDR1 is SGHVS, CDR2 FNYEAQ. This CDR3 comprises 15 residues. V gave up 4 bases and J gave up 9 bases, with 21 bases separating them. The CDR3 DNA follows: TGTGCCAGCAGCTCCCAGGGCAGGGCATCAAGAAGCTACACCTTC. This codes for CASSSQGRASRSYTF.

The V gene is TRBV6-5, the J gene TRBJ2-2; 7 bases are a match to TRBD1. Germline trimming cut 2 bases from V and 1 base from J; bases unmatched to any gene: 4. Looked up from germline, CDR1 is MNHEY and CDR2 is SVGAGI. This CDR3 has 16 amino acids. The CDR3: CASSYDRAENTGELFF. As DNA, the CDR3 is TGTGCCAGCAGTTACGACAGGGCGGAGAACACCGGGGAGCTGTTTTTT.

The chain is built from TRBV7-9 and TRBJ2-1; either TRBD1 or TRBD2 may fit D (5 bases each). The ends were cut back, 5 bases at V and 7 bases at J, with 21 bases in the middle. Germline CDR1 SEHNR, CDR2 FQNEAQ (reference sequence). CDR3 length equals 16 residues. This CDR3 reads CASSPREGRARNEQFF. In DNA form, the CDR3 reads TGTGCCAGCAGCCCTCGAGAGGGCAGGGCCCGGAATGAGCAGTTCTTC.

V usage is TRBV5-1 and J usage is TRBJ1-1; no clear D. Germline V lookup: CDR1 SGHRS, CDR2 YFSETQ. The CDR3 length is 13 residues. The V end was cut by 6 bases, the J end by 0 bases, with 9 bases between. As DNA, the CDR3 is TGCGCCAGCATCGGCAGCATGAACACTGAAGCTTTCTTT. Its translation is CASIGSMNTEAFF.

At least ten counts were recorded for this clonotype. The rearrangement links TRBV7-6 to TRBJ2-1, with 11 bases aligning to TRBD2. Trimming cost V 3 bases and J 6 bases; bases outside gene matches: 10. Germline V gene lookup returns CDR1 SGHVS and CDR2 FNYEAQ. CDR3 size: 17 residues. CDR3 sequence: CASSFSSGGPMGNEQFF. The CDR3 DNA sequence: TGTGCCAGCAGCTTCTCTAGCGGGGGGCCGATGGGCAATGAGCAGTTCTTC. Looking up the rest from reference TRBV7-6 and TRBJ2-1 gives the full variable domain: GAGVSQSPRYKVTKRGQDVALRCDPISGHVSLYWYRQALGQGPEFLTYFNYEAQQDKSGLPNDRFSAERPEGSISTLTIQRTEQRDSAMYRCASSFSSGGPMGNEQFFGPGTRLTVL.

This clonotype was observed a few times. The V call is TRBV27, the J call TRBJ1-5; the D is unclear. Trimming cost V 3 bases and J 7 bases, with 16 bases left between them. The germline V gene has CDR1 MNHEY and CDR2 SMNVEV (reference sequence). The CDR3 is 15 residues long. DNA for the CDR3: TGTGCCAGCAGTTTGGGAGGGTCCGGTGTGCAGCCCCAGCATTTT. Translation: CASSLGGSGVQPQHF.

This chain links TRBV6-1 with TRBJ2-1, with 7 positions matching TRBD1. V lost 4 bases and J lost 8; bases outside the gene matches: 11. CDR1 and CDR2 from the germline V gene are MNHNS and SASEGT. The CDR3 runs to 15 residues. CDR3 in DNA: TGTGCCAGCAGTGGCCGGGACAGTAGAGTCGATGAGCAGTTCTTC. Translation gives CASSGRDSRVDEQFF.

This clonotype showed up just a few times. The DNA of the CDR3 is TGTGCCAGCAGCCCGGGACTAGGCGGCACCGGGGAGCTGTTTTTT. Its translation: CASSPGLGGTGELFF. The chain combines TRBV5-4 with TRBJ2-2; 8 bases match TRBD2. Trimming took 4 bases from V and 4 from J; bases not matched to a gene: 6. Germline V gives CDR1 SGHNT, CDR2 YYREEE (reference sequence). The CDR3 extends over 15 amino acids.

V and J are TRBV9 and TRBJ1-2, with 12 bases that match TRBD1. This CDR3 has 16 residues. The germline V gene encodes CDR1 SGDLS and CDR2 YYNGEE. V lost 0 bases to trimming and J lost 6 bases; unmatched junction nucleotides: 6. The CDR3 DNA sequence: TGTGCCAGCAGCGTAGCTGGGACAGGGGGCGCAGATGGCTACACCTTC. As protein: CASSVAGTGGADGYTF. Supplemented by reference TRBV9 and TRBJ1-2, the full variable domain reads DSGVTQTPKHLITATGQRVTLRCSPRSGDLSVYWYQQSLDQGLQFLIQYYNGEERAKGNILERFSAQQFPDLHSELNLSSLELGDSALYFCASSVAGTGGADGYTFGSGTRLTVV.

This clonotype was seen ten or more times. The chain recombines TRBV7-6 with TRBJ2-6, with TRBD1 identical over 10 bases. The CDR3 has 16 amino acids. Germline CDR1 and CDR2: SGHVS and FNYEAQ. The J segment lost 1 base and the V segment lost 5 bases, leaving 2 bases of the junction unmatched. The DNA for the CDR3 is TGTGCCAGCAGCCTGGGACAGGGGTCTGGGGCCAACGTCCTGACTTTC. Encoded protein: CASSLGQGSGANVLTF. Supplemented by reference TRBV7-6 and TRBJ2-6, the full variable domain reads GAGVSQSPRYKVTKRGQDVALRCDPISGHVSLYWYRQALGQGPEFLTYFNYEAQQDKSGLPNDRFSAERPEGSISTLTIQRTEQRDSAMYRCASSLGQGSGANVLTFGAGSRLTVL.

This clonotype was seen more than once but under ten times. The gene calls are TRBV11-2 and TRBJ2-2; perhaps TRBD2 as D (6 bases). Germline V gene data show CDR1 as SGHAT and CDR2 as FQNNGV. The V end lost 0 bases, the J end lost 5 bases, and 16 bases lay between the germline ends. The CDR3 covers 17 residues. The CDR3 sequence is CASSLDVRRVGTGELFF. In DNA form, the CDR3 reads TGTGCCAGCAGCTTAGATGTTCGGAGGGTGGGAACCGGGGAGCTGTTTTTT.

This clonotype was picked up a small number of times. The chain carries TRBV29-1 and TRBJ1-2, with 7 nucleotides matching TRBD1. The V and J ends lost 7 bases and 4 bases, in that order; junction bases with no gene match: 18. Per germline, CDR1 SQVTM and CDR2 ANQGSEA. The CDR3 has 16 residues. CDR3 in amino acids: CSADMAPQDRSYGYTF. Here the CDR3 DNA reads TGCAGCGCTGATATGGCCCCACAGGACAGGTCCTATGGCTACACCTTC.

As to this clonotype: A read error may be the cause here, since a much bigger clone is one base away. The gene calls are TRBV7-9 and TRBJ2-4; D call uncertain. Germline lookup yields CDR1 SEHNR and CDR2 FQNEAQ (reference sequence). V was trimmed by 5 bases and J by 7 bases, leaving 12 bases between them. The CDR3 is 13 amino acids. CDR3 amino acids: CASSPGIINIQYF. In DNA, the CDR3 is TGTGCCAGCAGCCCTGGAATTATTAACATTCAGTACTTC.

The chain is built from TRBV7-9 and TRBJ2-7, with 9 bases aligning to TRBD1. The CDR3 has 14 residues. Germline V gene lookup returns CDR1 SEHNR and CDR2 FQNEAQ (reference sequence). With V trimmed by 3 bases and J by 6 bases, 6 bases remained unmatched. CDR3 nucleotides: TGTGCCAGCAGCTTGAGGCGACAGGGGGGCGAGCAGTACTTC. Its translation is CASSLRRQGGEQYF.

Points on this clonotype: This clone may be a read error of a much larger clone one base away. The rearrangement links TRBV7-2 to TRBJ2-3, with 10 bases matching TRBD2. This CDR3 is built from 16 residues. The germline V gene encodes CDR1 SGHTA and CDR2 FQGNSA. As DNA, the CDR3 is TGTGTCAGCAGGGGGGGAGCGGGGGGGCCTCAAGATACGCAGTATTTT. This gives the protein CVSRGGAGGPQDTQYF.

This clonotype has just a few counts. The gene calls are TRBV6-6 and TRBJ1-1, with D unresolved. The CDR3 has 15 amino acids. V was cut by 5 bases and J by 2 bases, with 15 bases left in between. The germline gives CDR1 MNHNY, CDR2 SVGAGI (reference sequence). In nucleotides, the CDR3 is TGTGCCAGCAGTGGATCATTTGGACTTAACACTGAAGCTTTCTTT. Its protein product is CASSGSFGLNTEAFF.

The J gene is TRBJ1-2, the V gene TRBV20-1; D unclear. Germline V CDR1 and CDR2: DFQATT, SNEGSKA (reference sequence). The CDR3 extends over 12 amino acids. Trimming cost V 4 bases and J 8 bases, with 14 bases left between them. This chain's CDR3 is CSAIGDFRGYTF. As DNA, the CDR3 is TGCAGTGCTATCGGGGATTTCCGCGGCTACACCTTC.

The genes are TRBV7-4 and TRBJ1-3; TRBD1 matches 7 bases. Germline CDR1 is SGHVT and CDR2 is SQSDAQ. The CDR3 covers 17 residues. The ends lost 5 bases at V and 0 bases at J; junction bases unmatched: 10. In nucleotides, the CDR3 is TGTGCCAGCAGCCCCCGGGACAGAGCGAGCTCTGGAAACACCATATATTTT. Its protein product is CASSPRDRASSGNTIYF.